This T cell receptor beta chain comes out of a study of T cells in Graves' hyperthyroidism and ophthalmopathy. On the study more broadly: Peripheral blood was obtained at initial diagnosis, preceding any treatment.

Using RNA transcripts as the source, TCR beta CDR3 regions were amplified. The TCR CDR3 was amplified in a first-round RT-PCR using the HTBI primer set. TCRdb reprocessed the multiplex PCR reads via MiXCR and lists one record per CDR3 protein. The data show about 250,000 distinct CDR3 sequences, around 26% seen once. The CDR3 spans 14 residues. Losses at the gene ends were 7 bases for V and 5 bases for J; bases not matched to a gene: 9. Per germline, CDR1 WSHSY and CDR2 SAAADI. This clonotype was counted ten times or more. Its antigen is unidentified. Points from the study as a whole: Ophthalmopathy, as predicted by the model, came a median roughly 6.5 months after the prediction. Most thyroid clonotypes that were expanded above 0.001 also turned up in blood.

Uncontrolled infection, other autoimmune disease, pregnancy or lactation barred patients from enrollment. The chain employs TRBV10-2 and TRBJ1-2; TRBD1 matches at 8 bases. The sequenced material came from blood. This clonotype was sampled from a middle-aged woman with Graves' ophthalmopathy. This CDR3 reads CASMGTDRGYGYTF. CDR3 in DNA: TGCGCCAGCATGGGGACTGACAGGGGTTATGGCTACACCTTC.